What follows are 27 T cell receptor beta chains derived from one specimen sequenced in a study of response to subunit inactivated influenza vaccine. TCRdb processed the RT-PCR reads anew with MiXCR; each CDR3 protein has one entry. The table includes roughly 570,000 distinct CDR3 sequences, 14% detected once. The specimen was PBMCs from blood, collected about 13 days after vaccination. The receptors were sampled from a man between 45 and 60 years old who received an inactivated influenza vaccine.

This clonotype was counted many times. The chain combines TRBV6-2 or TRBV6-3 with TRBJ2-7, with D possibly matching TRBD1 (6 bases). From germline, CDR1 is MNHEY and CDR2 SVGEGT. CDR3 size: 13 residues. The V and J ends lost 2 bases and 5 bases respectively, with 10 bases between them. CDR3 loop: CASSYNRADEQYF. The CDR3 DNA is TGTGCCAGCAGTTACAACAGGGCTGACGAGCAGTACTTC.

This chain connects TRBV5-1 to TRBJ1-1; D might be TRBD1 (5 bases). Germline V gene sequence: CDR1 SGHRS, CDR2 YFSETQ. The CDR3 runs to 13 residues. The V end lost 3 bases, the J end lost 4 bases, and 10 bases lay between the germline ends. The CDR3 loop reads CASSSREGTEAFF. In nucleotides, the CDR3 is TGCGCCAGCAGCTCCAGGGAGGGCACTGAAGCTTTCTTT.

This clonotype was observed a handful of times. The rearrangement joins TRBV3-1 to TRBJ2-2; TRBD2 agrees at 8 bases. This CDR3 comprises 18 residues. The V and J ends lost 0 bases and 2 bases, in that order; junction bases with no gene match: 8. CDR1 is LGHDT, CDR2 YNNKEL, per germline (reference sequence). The CDR3 sequence is CASSQERLAGRNTGELFF. The CDR3 DNA reads TGTGCCAGCAGCCAAGAGCGCCTAGCGGGCCGAAACACCGGGGAGCTGTTTTTT.

This clonotype was detected only a few times. This chain connects TRBV13 to TRBJ2-3; 10 bases agree with TRBD2. V shed 5 bases, J shed 5 bases, and the junction held 10 bases outside the gene matches. This CDR3 contains 16 residues. CDR1 and CDR2 from the germline V gene are PRHDT and FYEKMQ (reference sequence). CDR3 residues: CASSRAGGPVEDTQYF. The DNA of the CDR3 is TGTGCCAGCAGCCGAGCGGGAGGGCCGGTGGAAGATACGCAGTATTTT.

The chain uses TRBV6-5 and TRBJ2-4; a weak D match, TRBD1 (5 bases). Between the trimmed V and J ends, which lost 2 bases and 0 bases, there was a span of 17 bases. The CDR3 consists of 18 residues. Looked up from germline, CDR1 is MNHEY and CDR2 is SVGAGI. The DNA for the CDR3 is TGTGCCAGCAGTTACCTCCCCCGACAGTACCTAGCCAAAAACATTCAGTACTTC. As protein: CASSYLPRQYLAKNIQYF.

On this clonotype: Mismatch with germline at one junction end may stem from a read error. The rearrangement joins TRBV27 to TRBJ2-1; D is uncertain. CDR1 MNHEY and CDR2 SMNVEV come from the germline V gene (reference sequence). The CDR3 has 15 amino acids. The CDR3 nucleotides read TGTTCCAGCAGTTTGGGTCTGCCCGCCTACAATGAGCAGTTCTTC. Translating it yields CSSSLGLPAYNEQFF.

The J gene is TRBJ2-7, the V gene TRBV9; 9 bases line up with TRBD1. The J segment lost 6 bases and the V segment lost 2 bases, leaving 9 bases of the junction unmatched. Germline CDR1 and CDR2: SGDLS and YYNGEE. The CDR3 runs 15 residues. The CDR3 DNA is TGTGCCAGCAGCGTTACCGGGACAGGGTCGACCGAGCAGTACTTC. Its translation is CASSVTGTGSTEQYF.

This clonotype occurred a few times. V usage is TRBV15 and J usage is TRBJ1-1; D might be TRBD1 (6 bases). V was pared by 0 bases and J by 3 bases, with 11 bases between. CDR3 size: 15 residues. Germline values: CDR1 LNHNV, CDR2 YYDKDF (reference sequence). CDR3: CATSRDNRAYTEAFF. The CDR3 DNA reads as TGTGCCACCAGCAGAGATAACAGGGCTTACACTGAAGCTTTCTTT.

The gene calls are TRBV12-3 or TRBV12-4 and TRBJ2-5; D ambiguous. The CDR3 is made up of 14 amino acids. V lost 2 bases to trimming and J lost 1 base, with 8 bases between them. DNA for the CDR3: TGTGCCAGCAGTTTATGGGGAAGCCAAGAGACCCAGTACTTC. The encoded protein is CASSLWGSQETQYF.

This clonotype has just a few counts. The chain couples TRBV20-1 to TRBJ2-2; 9 bases fit TRBD2. The CDR3 length is 14 residues. The V segment lost 5 bases and the J segment 6 bases; nucleotides outside the gene matches: 7. Germline V gene data show CDR1 as DFQATT and CDR2 as SNEGSKA (reference sequence). In DNA form, the CDR3 reads TGCAGTGCTTACAATTTAGCGGGGGCCGGGGAGCTGTTTTTT. Residues: CSAYNLAGAGELFF.

This clonotype was detected many times. The chain has TRBV7-6 and TRBJ2-7; 9 positions agree with TRBD1. The germline V gene has CDR1 SGHVS and CDR2 FNYEAQ. V lost 3 bases and J lost 2; bases outside the gene matches: 5. The CDR3 extends over 15 amino acids. As DNA, the CDR3 is TGTGCCAGCAGCTTGGACAGGGGTAGCACCTACGAGCAGTACTTC. Amino acid sequence: CASSLDRGSTYEQYF.

This clonotype was detected only a few times. The genes are TRBV7-2 and TRBJ2-2; no clear D gene. This CDR3 region has 15 residues. The V end lost 2 bases, the J end lost 0 bases, and 7 bases lay between the germline ends. Germline V gene lookup returns CDR1 SGHTA and CDR2 FQGNSA. This CDR3 reads CASSLRITNTGELFF. In nucleotides, the CDR3 is TGTGCCAGCAGCTTACGCATCACGAACACCGGGGAGCTGTTTTTT.

V gene TRBV12-3 or TRBV12-4 combines with J gene TRBJ1-2, with 9 bases fitting TRBD1. Losses at the gene ends were 6 bases for V and 4 bases for J; bases not matched to a gene: 6. The CDR3 is 14 amino acids. CDR3 nucleotides: TGTGCCAGCAGGGAGACGGGACAGGGCTATGGCTACACCTTC. It codes for CASRETGQGYGYTF.

The chain combines TRBV6-6 with TRBJ2-7; D remains ambiguous. The length of the CDR3 is 12 residues. Germline values: CDR1 MNHNY, CDR2 SVGAGI (reference sequence). V lost 6 bases, J lost 0 bases, and 6 bases lay in between. In nucleotides, the CDR3 is TGTGCCAGCAGGTTAAGCTCCTACGAGCAGTACTTC. This sequence encodes CASRLSSYEQYF.

This chain uses TRBV3-1 with TRBJ2-1; D remains unclear. Germline V gene sequence: CDR1 LGHDT, CDR2 YNNKEL (reference sequence). The CDR3 consists of 13 residues. V lost 0 bases and J 8 bases, leaving 8 bases between the germline ends. CDR3 protein: CASSQDVEDEQFF. The CDR3, as DNA: TGTGCCAGCAGCCAAGATGTCGAGGATGAGCAGTTCTTC.

Only a few counts were recorded for this clonotype. This rearrangement joins TRBV29-1 to TRBJ2-7; 11 bases are shared with TRBD1. V dropped 6 bases and J dropped 2; count of bases not matched to a gene: 3. Germline CDR1 reads SQVTM; CDR2 reads ANQGSEA. CDR3 size: 13 residues. CDR3 bases: TGCAGCGTGCCGGGACAGGGGGCCTACGAGCAGTACTTC. Residues: CSVPGQGAYEQYF.

This clonotype has more than one count but fewer than ten. V is TRBV30 and J is TRBJ2-5, with D uncertain. CDR3 length: 11 amino acids. The V end lost 7 bases, the J end lost 4 bases, and 10 bases lay between the germline ends. Germline-derived CDR1 and CDR2 are GTSNPN and SVGIG (reference sequence). CDR3 residues: CAYRWGETQYF. The CDR3 nucleotides are TGTGCCTATCGGTGGGGAGAGACCCAGTACTTC.

This clonotype was recorded many times. J is TRBJ1-2 and V is TRBV12-3 or TRBV12-4; 7 nucleotides line up with TRBD1. The CDR3 length is 13 residues. The V gene end was trimmed by 3 bases and the J gene end by 4 bases; junction bases not matched to a gene: 2. The CDR3 here is CASSFPGGYGYTF. The CDR3 DNA reads TGTGCCAGCAGTTTCCCAGGGGGCTATGGCTACACCTTC.

This sequence joins TRBV5-5 and TRBJ1-3; D might be TRBD1 (5 bases). The CDR3 sequence is 18 residues long. Trimming removed 2 bases at V and 0 bases at J, with 18 bases between. Germline V gives CDR1 SGHKS, CDR2 YYEKEE (reference sequence). CDR3 sequence: CASSFRRQGGRSGNTIYF. In nucleotides, the CDR3 is TGTGCCAGCAGCTTTCGGCGCCAGGGAGGACGCTCTGGAAACACCATATATTTT.

The chain combines TRBV6-2 or TRBV6-3 with TRBJ2-1; unclear D gene. The CDR3 is 17 amino acids. V was cut by 0 bases and J by 0 bases, with 12 bases left in between. Per the germline V gene, CDR1 is MNHEY and CDR2 is SVGEGT. Written as DNA, the CDR3 is TGTGCCAGCAGTTACTCGAATTATCCGAGCTCCTACAATGAGCAGTTCTTC. It translates to CASSYSNYPSSYNEQFF.

This clonotype showed up many times. The chain recombines TRBV20-1 with TRBJ1-2; D may be TRBD1 (6 bases). This CDR3 contains 13 residues. V lost 4 bases and J 7 bases, leaving 16 bases between the germline ends. Germline V lookup: CDR1 DFQATT, CDR2 SNEGSKA (reference sequence). The CDR3 sequence: CSAIRGAGGGYTF. Written as DNA, the CDR3 is TGCAGTGCTATCAGGGGAGCTGGGGGTGGCTACACCTTC.

This clonotype has ten or more counts. The V and J genes are TRBV20-1 and TRBJ2-3, with D possibly being TRBD1 or TRBD2 (5 bases each). The germline V and J ends were trimmed by 0 bases and 1 base, with 11 bases remaining between them. Germline assignment: CDR1 DFQATT and CDR2 SNEGSKA (reference sequence). This CDR3 has 15 amino acids. CDR3 in amino acids: CSARDRDVGTDTQYF. The CDR3 coding sequence is TGCAGTGCTAGAGACCGGGACGTGGGCACAGATACGCAGTATTTT.

The chain links TRBV6-2 or TRBV6-3 to TRBJ2-1, with 10 nucleotides matching TRBD2. With 2 bases clipped from V and 0 bases from J, the junction kept 7 bases outside the gene matches. CDR1 and CDR2 (germline): MNHEY, SVGEGT. The CDR3 consists of 18 residues. The CDR3: CASSYPIAGGTSYNEQFF. CDR3 nucleotide sequence: TGTGCCAGCAGTTACCCAATAGCGGGAGGTACCTCCTACAATGAGCAGTTCTTC.

This clonotype has a count of ten or more. This chain links TRBV4-2 with TRBJ2-2; no clear D gene. Looked up from germline, CDR1 is LGHNA and CDR2 is YNFKEQ. V lost 3 bases to trimming and J lost 2 bases, with 4 bases between them. The CDR3 contains 13 residues. The CDR3 sequence is CASSQGNTGELFF. In DNA form, the CDR3 reads TGTGCCAGCAGCCAGGGAAACACCGGGGAGCTGTTTTTT.

The chain uses TRBV18 and TRBJ2-1; D gene uncertain. This CDR3 has 15 residues. Trimming left V 3 bases short and J 2 bases short, with 11 bases between. Germline V gene sequence: CDR1 KGHSH, CDR2 LQKENI. CDR3 amino acids: CASSPSRVAYNEQFF. The CDR3 bases are TGTGCCAGCTCACCGTCTCGAGTCGCCTACAATGAGCAGTTCTTC.

This clonotype was observed a few times. The CDR3, as DNA: TGTGCCACCAGTGAACGAGGGAACCGGGGCTACGAGACCCAGTACTTC. Encoded protein: CATSERGNRGYETQYF. V and J are TRBV24-1 and TRBJ2-5, with D perhaps matching TRBD1 or TRBD2 (5 bases each). The CDR3 sequence is 16 residues long. V dropped 4 bases and J dropped 5 bases, with 19 bases sitting between them. Germline V CDR1 and CDR2: KGHDR, SFDVKD.

This clonotype has a handful of counts. The chain uses TRBV24-1 and TRBJ2-1; 7 positions agree with TRBD2. From germline, CDR1 is KGHDR and CDR2 SFDVKD. The CDR3 totals 18 residues. V lost 2 bases, J lost 0 bases, and 9 bases stayed unmatched. The CDR3 DNA follows: TGTGCCACCAGTGATTCAGGAGGCGGGGGAAGCTCCTACAATGAGCAGTTCTTC. Protein: CATSDSGGGGSSYNEQFF.